This T cell receptor (beta chain) was identified during a study of T cells after posttransplantation cyclophosphamide. Data came from immunoSEQ multiplex PCR; TCRdb stores just in-frame clones and leaves some out. The sample contains about 12,000 clones, about 80% of which appear only once. The CDR3 loop spans 13 amino acids. With V trimmed by 4 bases and J by 5 bases, 5 bases remained unmatched. Germline CDR1 and CDR2: KGHSH and LQKENI. Sampled 1 year posttransplant, controls received myeloablative marrow transplants, methotrexate and a calcineurin inhibitor. The J gene is TRBJ2-7, the V gene TRBV18, with 7 nucleotides matching TRBD1. The sample consisted of PBMCs, taken 367 days after allogeneic stem cell transplant with calcineurin inhibitor and methotrexate. The sequence was collected from a male patient between 25 and 39 years old who received an allogeneic stem cell transplant from an unrelated donor, was CMV-positive, and had acute GVHD only. T cells may partly derive from the graft donor. The CDR3 DNA is TGTGCCAGCTCACTGGACAGGACCCACGAGCAGTACTTC. It yields the protein CASSLDRTHEQYF.